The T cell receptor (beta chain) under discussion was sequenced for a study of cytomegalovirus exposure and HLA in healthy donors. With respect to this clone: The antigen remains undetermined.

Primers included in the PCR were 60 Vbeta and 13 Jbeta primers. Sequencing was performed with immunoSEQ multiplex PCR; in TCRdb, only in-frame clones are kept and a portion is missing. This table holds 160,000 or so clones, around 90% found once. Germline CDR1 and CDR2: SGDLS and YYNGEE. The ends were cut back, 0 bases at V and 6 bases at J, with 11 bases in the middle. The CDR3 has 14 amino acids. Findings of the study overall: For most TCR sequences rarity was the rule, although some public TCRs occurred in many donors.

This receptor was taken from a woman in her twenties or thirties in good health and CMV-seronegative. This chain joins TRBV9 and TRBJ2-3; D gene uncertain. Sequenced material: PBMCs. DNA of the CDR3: TGTGCCAGCAGCGTAGACCACTATCCCGATACGCAGTATTTT. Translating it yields CASSVDHYPDTQYF.